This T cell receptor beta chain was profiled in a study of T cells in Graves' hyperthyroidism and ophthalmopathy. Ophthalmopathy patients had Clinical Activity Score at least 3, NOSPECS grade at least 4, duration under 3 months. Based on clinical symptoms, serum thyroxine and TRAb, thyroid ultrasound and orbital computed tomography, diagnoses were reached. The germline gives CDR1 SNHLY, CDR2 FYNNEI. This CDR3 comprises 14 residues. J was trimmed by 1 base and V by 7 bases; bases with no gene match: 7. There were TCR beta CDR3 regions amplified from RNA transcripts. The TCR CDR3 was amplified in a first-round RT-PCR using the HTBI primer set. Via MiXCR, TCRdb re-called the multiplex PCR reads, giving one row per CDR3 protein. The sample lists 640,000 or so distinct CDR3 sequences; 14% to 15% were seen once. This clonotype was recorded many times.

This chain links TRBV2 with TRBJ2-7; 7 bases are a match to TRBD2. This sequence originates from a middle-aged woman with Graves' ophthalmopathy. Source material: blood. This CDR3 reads CASTRAGSSYEQYF. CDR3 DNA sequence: TGTGCCAGCACCCGAGCGGGAAGTTCCTACGAGCAGTACTTC.